This T cell receptor (beta chain) derives from a study of T cell responses to AZD1222 COVID-19 vaccine. As for this clone: As yet, its antigen is unknown.

Germline trimming cut 7 bases from V and 8 bases from J; bases unmatched to any gene: 14. The CDR3 contains 15 residues. CDR1 and CDR2 (germline): SQVTM, ANQGSEA. Whole-study findings and limits: The donor group comprised mostly white British people and more females; the analysis possibly underestimated clonal diversity. Mapped onto spike, vaccine-associated CD4 TCRs spanned it and were dominant at 160-218 and 743-854.

The protocol was immunoSEQ multiplex PCR, while the TCRdb copy is restricted to in-frame clones and leaves out a portion. Here the sample spans 90,000 to 95,000 clones, 70% to 90% being singletons. Sequences were derived from peripheral blood, sampled on day 0 of AZD1222 vaccination. The chain employs TRBV29-1 and TRBJ1-2; 12 bases map to TRBD1. The origin of this receptor is an adult in good health. DNA of the CDR3: TGCAGCGCCATTCCTCCGGGACAGGGGGCAGGGGGCTACACCTTC. Translating it yields CSAIPPGQGAGGYTF. Full variable domain (rest looked up from reference TRBV29-1 and TRBJ1-2): SAVISQKPSRDICQRGTSLTIQCQVDSQVTMMFWYRQQPGQSLTLIATANQGSEATYESGFVIDKFPISRPNLTFSTLTVSNMSPEDSSIYLCSAIPPGQGAGGYTFGSGTRLTVV.